The entry below describes one T cell receptor (beta chain). The antigen remains unidentified. The protocol was immunoSEQ multiplex PCR, while the TCRdb copy is restricted to in-frame clones and leaves out a portion. Of over 85,000 clones in the sample, roughly 93% were seen once. The V segment lost 5 bases and the J segment 3 bases; nucleotides outside the gene matches: 9. This CDR3 comprises 16 residues. The germline V gene has CDR1 SGHTA and CDR2 FQGNSA. The data belong to a study of siplizumab effects on memory and regulatory T cells. The study, taken as a whole, reports: With siplizumab, Treg-derived clones averaged approximately 72% of mappable alloreactive CD4+ clones, versus about 25% in controls.

This receptor was identified in a human donor in good health. The V gene is TRBV7-2, the J gene TRBJ1-5; 8 positions agree with TRBD1. The sequenced sample was CD8+ T cells sorted from blood. The CDR3 loop reads CASSLLDRVTNQPQHF. The CDR3 DNA is TGTGCCAGCAGCCTATTGGACAGGGTTACCAATCAGCCCCAGCATTTT.